This T cell receptor (beta chain) was profiled in a study of lymphopenia after photon versus proton radiotherapy (dated by TCRdb to between 2018 and 2020). Notes on the research overall: In patients with gastrointestinal tumors who developed high-grade lymphopenia, the study compared the immunological effects of photon radiation therapy with those of proton radiation therapy. The study aimed to characterize how the two radiation modalities differ in their impact on the immune system. A cohort of around 20 patients with gastrointestinal tumors who received either photon or proton therapy and subsequently developed lymphopenia was included. Study-wide findings and limitations: Across the cohort, a larger post-nadir drop in TCR diversity was inversely correlated with overall survival time among patients who died. The survival association was assessed only in patients who died, and better survival with proton therapy was presented by the authors as a possibility rather than a demonstrated result. After the lymphocyte count nadir, repertoires from photon-treated patients showed oligoclonal expansion, particularly of CD8+ Temra cells, and this expansion drove the decline in diversity. During treatment, patients who received proton therapy stayed relatively stable, whereas patients who received photon therapy lost naive T cells and TCR diversity and gained effector/memory populations.

A few counts support this clone. Its antigen is still unknown. Base qualities are not recorded, but no much larger clone differs from it by a single base. The receptor library was made with the immunoSEQ multiplex PCR assay. T cell repertoires were profiled with deep sequencing of rearranged TCR beta loci together with multiparametric flow cytometry. TCRdb re-hosts the immuneACCESS table, in-frame sequences only. Its copies lack some clones; in the studies checked, an unresolved V gene accounts for under half of them, and the cause for the rest is not known. The sample table holds about 16,000 clones, of which around 85% were seen once. The top ten hold under 60% of the sample. Trimming removed 4 bases from V and 7 bases from J, leaving 10 bases between the germline ends. Sequences SEHNR (CDR1) and FQNEAQ (CDR2) are obtained from the germline V gene (reference sequence). Counted from cysteine to phenylalanine, this CDR3 has 12 amino acids. This entry keeps only the CDR3 DNA: 36 bases, framed from base 1.

Recombination linked TRBV7-9 to TRBJ1-2; TRBD1 is a possible D gene, resting on 5 matching bases. The material sequenced was peripheral blood, taken from a patient treated with proton-based radiotherapy. This clonotype originated in a woman aged 60-70 years with cholangiocarcinoma. Some clones in this sample may be carry-over from other donors' samples. The CDR3 sequence is CASSWAQGGYTF. Here is the DNA: TGTGCCAGCAGCTGGGCCCAGGGTGGCTACACCTTC.